The entry below describes one TCR beta chain. The antigen is undetermined. Between the trimmed V and J ends, which lost 1 base and 1 base, there was a span of 12 bases. The CDR3 is 16 residues long. The V gene's germline CDR1 is SGHDN and CDR2 FVKESK. The sample belongs to a study of PD-1 blockade in classical Hodgkin lymphoma. Study-wide points: Anyone who began nivolumab under 1 year after ASCT was excluded. Those achieving complete response showed baseline diversity like newly diagnosed patients.

Regarding time point: cycle 4 day 1 (C4D1), after 6 weeks of nivolumab. Relapse was seen in all patients after autologous stem cell transplantation, and brentuximab vedotin exposure was variable. Clones were read by immunoSEQ multiplex PCR, and TCRdb kept only the in-frame ones, dropping some. Among roughly 50,000 clones listed, around nine tenths were seen once. Sequencing used peripheral blood mononuclear cells (PBMCs), obtained before the fourth cycle of nivolumab. The receptor's source is a human donor with classical Hodgkin lymphoma. V and J are TRBV14 and TRBJ2-3; possible D gene TRBD1, 5 bases. The CDR3 here is CASSQVKGFGTDTQYF. CDR3 bases: TGTGCCAGCAGCCAAGTCAAGGGGTTTGGCACAGATACGCAGTATTTT.